These 14 T cell receptor beta chains were sequenced from one sample in a study of blood T cell repertoires in COVID-19. Assay: immunoSEQ multiplex PCR; the TCRdb copy retains only in-frame clones and omits some. In the table there are about 420,000 clones, roughly 90% of which are singletons. The sample taken for sequencing was peripheral blood. The receptors stem from a man in his late teens or twenties with COVID-19, enrolled during active disease.

The chain employs TRBV5-6 and TRBJ1-1, with a weak D call TRBD1 (5 bases). There are 14 residues in the CDR3. The germline V gene encodes CDR1 SGHDT and CDR2 YYEEEE. Trimming took off 6 bases at V and 11 bases at J, with 23 bases between the two ends. The CDR3 region has the DNA TGTGCCAGCAACCCTTGGGATAGCCCCGGGGGGGCTTTCTTT. It yields the protein CASNPWDSPGGAFF.

This chain links TRBV29-1 with TRBJ2-5; D is possibly TRBD2 (5 bases). This CDR3 spans 14 amino acids. The germline V gene encodes CDR1 SQVTM and CDR2 ANQGSEA. V was cut by 4 bases and J by 7 bases, with 19 bases left in between. CDR3 in DNA: TGCAGCGTTGTACGTGAGGGTTTTGTGGGGACCCAGTACTTC. Its translation is CSVVREGFVGTQYF.

The V and J genes are TRBV3-1 (or the pseudogene TRBV3-2) and TRBJ2-4, with 7 nucleotides matching TRBD1. The V and J ends lost 0 bases and 6 bases, in that order; junction bases with no gene match: 8. The CDR3 runs to 16 residues. From germline, CDR1 is LGHDT and CDR2 YNNKEL (reference sequence). CDR3 nucleotides: TGTGCCAGCAGCCAAGATCTAGGACAGGTGAGAAACATTCAGTACTTC. Amino acids: CASSQDLGQVRNIQYF.

The chain joins TRBV2 to TRBJ1-2; the D is unclear. In germline, CDR1 is SNHLY, CDR2 FYNNEI. Trimming pared 4 bases from V and 4 bases from J, leaving 13 bases between. The CDR3 is 14 amino acids. This chain's CDR3 is CASSARGFFYGYTF. The CDR3 DNA follows: TGTGCCAGCAGTGCGCGGGGATTCTTCTATGGCTACACCTTC.

The chain uses TRBV7-6 and TRBJ2-2; 8 bases align to TRBD2. The V gene end was trimmed by 1 base and the J gene end by 4 bases; junction bases not matched to a gene: 11. CDR3 length: 18 residues. CDR1 and CDR2 (germline): SGHVS, FNYEAQ. This CDR3 reads CASSLVAGTRLGTGELFF. CDR3 DNA: TGTGCCAGCAGCTTAGTTGCTGGGACTAGGTTGGGCACCGGGGAGCTGTTTTTT. The whole variable domain, remainder taken from reference TRBV7-6 and TRBJ2-2, is GAGVSQSPRYKVTKRGQDVALRCDPISGHVSLYWYRQALGQGPEFLTYFNYEAQQDKSGLPNDRFSAERPEGSISTLTIQRTEQRDSAMYRCASSLVAGTRLGTGELFFGEGSRLTVL.

CDR3: CASSDNTDTQYF. Written as DNA, the CDR3 is TGTGCCAGCAGTGACAACACAGATACGCAGTATTTT. The chain recombines TRBV2 with TRBJ2-3; D call uncertain. Trimming took 3 bases from V and 2 from J, leaving 3 bases between them. The germline gives CDR1 SNHLY, CDR2 FYNNEI. The CDR3 sequence is 12 residues long.

This chain links TRBV7-9 with TRBJ2-5, with 11 bases aligning to TRBD2. The V gene's germline CDR1 is SEHNR and CDR2 FQNEAQ (reference sequence). V dropped 5 bases and J dropped 2; count of bases not matched to a gene: 10. CDR3 length: 17 residues. The CDR3 bases are TGTGCCAGCAGCATGGGACTAGCGGCTACTCTACAAGAGACCCAGTACTTC. It yields the protein CASSMGLAATLQETQYF.

This clone was seen just once. The chain is built from TRBV4-2 and TRBJ2-7; D gene uncertain. This CDR3 spans 14 amino acids. The germline V and J ends were trimmed by 0 bases and 3 bases, with 9 bases remaining between them. Germline lookup yields CDR1 LGHNA and CDR2 YNFKEQ. This CDR3 reads CASSQDTAYYEQYF. The CDR3 DNA follows: TGTGCCAGCAGCCAAGATACAGCCTACTACGAGCAGTACTTC.

This chain connects TRBV4-1 to TRBJ2-2; 9 nucleotides align to TRBD1. With V trimmed by 5 bases and J by 3 bases, 7 bases remained unmatched. The CDR3 totals 16 residues. Per germline, CDR1 MGHRA and CDR2 YSYEKL. CDR3: CASSATGGADTGELFF. DNA for the CDR3: TGCGCCAGCAGCGCTACAGGGGGCGCGGACACCGGGGAGCTGTTTTTT.

This clone was observed once. J is TRBJ1-4 and V is TRBV2; 9 bases agree with TRBD1. There are 15 residues in the CDR3. V lost 8 bases, J lost 8 bases, and 12 bases stayed unmatched. The germline CDR1 and CDR2 sequences are SNHLY and FYNNEI. CDR3: CASVWRDRAREKLFF. The CDR3 DNA follows: TGTGCCAGCGTCTGGCGGGACAGGGCAAGGGAAAAACTGTTTTTT.

The chain has TRBV30 and TRBJ2-1; TRBD2 aligns across 12 bases. The V gene end was trimmed by 3 bases and the J gene end by 9 bases; junction bases not matched to a gene: 9. CDR1 is GTSNPN, CDR2 SVGIG, per germline (reference sequence). There are 15 residues in the CDR3. The CDR3 spells CAWRDLAGGPGEQFF. CDR3 nucleotides: TGTGCCTGGAGAGATCTAGCGGGAGGGCCTGGTGAGCAGTTCTTC.

The genes are TRBV2 and TRBJ2-7; D possibly corresponds to TRBD2 (6 bases). V was shortened by 2 bases and J by 3 bases, with 11 bases between the two germline ends. Per the germline V gene, CDR1 is SNHLY and CDR2 is FYNNEI. The CDR3 runs 14 residues. The CDR3 reads CASSETWRVYEQYF. Written as DNA, the CDR3 is TGTGCCAGCAGTGAAACCTGGAGGGTCTACGAGCAGTACTTC. Combining the CDR3 with reference TRBV2 and TRBJ2-7 gives the whole variable domain EPEVTQTPSHQVTQMGQEVILRCVPISNHLYFYWYRQILGQKVEFLVSFYNNEISEKSEIFDDQFSVERPDGSNFTLKIRSTKLEDSAMYFCASSETWRVYEQYFGPGTRLTVT.

The chain employs TRBV19 and TRBJ1-2; possible D gene TRBD1, 5 bases. Germline CDR1 LNHDA, CDR2 SQIVND (reference sequence). Trimming removed 3 bases at V and 7 bases at J, with 18 bases between. CDR3 size: 15 residues. CDR3 sequence reads: CASSISSGALSGYTF. CDR3 nucleotides: TGTGCCAGTAGTATCTCGAGCGGGGCGCTCAGTGGCTACACCTTC.

This chain links TRBV2 with TRBJ2-7; D gene uncertain. The CDR3 is 10 amino acids. Germline V gene data show CDR1 as SNHLY and CDR2 as FYNNEI. Trimming pared 6 bases from V and 6 bases from J, leaving 6 bases between. DNA for the CDR3: TGTGCCAGCAGGCTCGGCGAGCAGTACTTC. The encoded protein is CASRLGEQYF.